These 20 T cell receptor beta chains came from one sample sequenced in a study of T-cell reconstitution after alpha-beta-depleted transplantation in children. Study results and caveats: One year post-transplant, T-cell counts and diversity were largely derived from T cells produced anew.

Researchers prepared the TCRbeta library using unique molecular identifiers, the study reports. In TCRdb, the PCR reads were re-called with MiXCR into one record per CDR3 protein. Of around 270,000 distinct CDR3 sequences listed, 6% to 10% are singletons. These receptors have no identified antigens. The sequencing used peripheral blood, collected 360 days after TCRalphabeta/CD19-depleted stem cell transplant. Receptor source: a female patient between 2 and 15 years old who had a stem cell transplant for Fanconi anemia, so the T cells may come from the graft donor.

This clonotype has a count of ten or more. The V gene is TRBV4-2, the J gene TRBJ2-3, with 11 bases matching TRBD2. Germline V CDR1 and CDR2: LGHNA, YNFKEQ. Unmatched junction bases numbered 7, after V lost 0 bases and J lost 2 bases. The CDR3 totals 18 residues. This CDR3 is CASSQESTSGGNTDTQYF. The CDR3 DNA reads TGTGCCAGCAGCCAAGAGTCTACTAGCGGGGGCAACACAGATACGCAGTATTTT.

In this sample, this clonotype turned up many times. J is TRBJ2-1 and V is TRBV6-1; the match to TRBD1 covers 10 bases. V trimming: 11 bases; J trimming: 1 base; junction bases outside the gene matches: 8. The germline CDR1 and CDR2 sequences are MNHNS and SASEGT. The CDR3 spans 15 residues. The CDR3: CASGQGTLSYNEQFF. The DNA for the CDR3 is TGTGCCTCGGGACAGGGGACCCTTTCCTACAATGAGCAGTTCTTC.

This clonotype has a count of ten or more. The rearrangement joins TRBV29-1 to TRBJ2-2; D is possibly TRBD2 (6 bases). V lost 7 bases, J lost 9 bases, and 21 bases lay in between. The CDR3 contains 14 residues. Looked up from germline, CDR1 is SQVTM and CDR2 is ANQGSEA. The CDR3 reads CSAGGRLGPRELFF. In DNA form, the CDR3 reads TGCAGCGCTGGGGGGAGGTTGGGGCCACGGGAGCTGTTTTTT.

Ten or more counts support this clonotype. The rearrangement joins TRBV28 to TRBJ1-5; the match to TRBD1 covers 8 bases. The V gene end was trimmed by 8 bases and the J gene end by 5 bases; junction bases not matched to a gene: 5. The CDR3 spans 13 residues. The germline CDR1 and CDR2 sequences are MDHEN and SYDVKM. The CDR3 region has the DNA TGTGCCAGCGGAGACAGGGGTTATCAGCCCCAGCATTTT. This gives the protein CASGDRGYQPQHF. Together with reference TRBV28 and TRBJ1-5, the CDR3 gives the full variable domain: DVKVTQSSRYLVKRTGEKVFLECVQDMDHENMFWYRQDPGLGLRLIYFSYDVKMKEKGDIPEGYSVSREKKERFSLILESASTNQTSMYLCASGDRGYQPQHFGDGTRLSIL.

This clonotype was picked up a small number of times. This sequence joins TRBV15 and TRBJ2-1, with a weak D call TRBD1 (5 bases). CDR3 length: 17 amino acids. Per germline, CDR1 LNHNV and CDR2 YYDKDF (reference sequence). V gave up 6 bases and J gave up 5 bases, with 23 bases separating them. The CDR3 DNA sequence: TGTGCCACCAGTCCCGGATGGTTGGAAGGGGCCAACAATGAGCAGTTCTTC. Translation: CATSPGWLEGANNEQFF. The whole variable domain, filled in from reference TRBV15 and TRBJ2-1, reads DAMVIQNPRYQVTQFGKPVTLSCSQTLNHNVMYWYQQKSSQAPKLLFHYYDKDFNNEADTPDNFQSRRPNTSFCFLDIRSPGLGDTAMYLCATSPGWLEGANNEQFFGPGTRLTVL.

The J gene is TRBJ2-1, the V gene TRBV27, with D possibly TRBD1 on 6 matching bases. CDR1 is MNHEY and CDR2 is SMNVEV in the germline V gene (reference sequence). Trimming took off 6 bases at V and 3 bases at J, with 15 bases between the two ends. The CDR3 spans 15 residues. CDR3 in DNA: TGTGCCAGCAGCACCGGGACAAGATACTACAATGAGCAGTTCTTC. Translated: CASSTGTRYYNEQFF.

This clonotype has more than one count but fewer than ten. The gene calls are TRBV3-1 and TRBJ2-5; the match to TRBD2 covers 9 bases. V was pared by 8 bases and J by 4 bases, with 8 bases of the junction left unmatched. There are 14 residues in the CDR3. Germline assignment: CDR1 LGHDT and CDR2 YNNKEL (reference sequence). The CDR3 coding sequence is TGTGCCAGCGGGAGCGGGGGGATCCCAGAGACCCAGTACTTC. Protein sequence: CASGSGGIPETQYF.

The chain uses TRBV5-1 and TRBJ2-1, with 9 bases matching TRBD2. V was clipped by 7 bases and J by 7 bases; unmatched bases: 12. Germline CDR1 is SGHRS and CDR2 is YFSETQ. The CDR3 contains 15 residues. CDR3 DNA: TGCGCCAGCCAGTACCGGAGCGGGGGGAAGAATGAGCAGTTCTTC. Protein product: CASQYRSGGKNEQFF.

This clonotype was found many times. The J gene is TRBJ2-7, the V gene TRBV5-1, with D maybe TRBD1 (5 bases). V lost 1 base, J lost 7 bases, and 12 bases lay in between. The germline V gene has CDR1 SGHRS and CDR2 YFSETQ. The CDR3 is 13 residues long. In DNA form, the CDR3 reads TGCGCCAGCAGCTTGCTAGGGGTCGGGGAGCAGTACTTC. It codes for CASSLLGVGEQYF.

Only a few counts were recorded for this clonotype. The chain links TRBV2 to TRBJ1-1; D gene unclear. Germline V gene sequence: CDR1 SNHLY, CDR2 FYNNEI. V shed 7 bases and J shed 10 bases, with 10 bases lying between them. This CDR3 contains 10 residues. For the CDR3, the DNA is TGTGCCAGCATTTGGCTTGGAGCTTTCTTT. Encoded protein: CASIWLGAFF.

This clonotype came up many times. V usage is TRBV20-1 and J usage is TRBJ2-3, with D possibly TRBD1 on 6 matching bases. Germline V gene data show CDR1 as DFQATT and CDR2 as SNEGSKA (reference sequence). CDR3 length: 13 residues. V was pared by 3 bases and J by 0 bases, with 7 bases between. The CDR3 DNA reads TGCAGTGCTAGTCAGGGGAGCACAGATACGCAGTATTTT. It specifies CSASQGSTDTQYF.

At least ten counts were recorded for this clonotype. This sequence joins TRBV15 and TRBJ2-6, with D uncertain. Germline CDR1 LNHNV, CDR2 YYDKDF (reference sequence). The V end was cut by 6 bases, the J end by 3 bases, with 9 bases between. The CDR3 has 14 residues. Written as DNA, the CDR3 is TGTGCCACCAGGGACGGTGGTGGGGCCAACGTCCTGACTTTC. Translating it yields CATRDGGGANVLTF. The full variable domain, completed using reference TRBV15 and TRBJ2-6, is DAMVIQNPRYQVTQFGKPVTLSCSQTLNHNVMYWYQQKSSQAPKLLFHYYDKDFNNEADTPDNFQSRRPNTSFCFLDIRSPGLGDTAMYLCATRDGGGANVLTFGAGSRLTVL.

This clonotype has a count of ten or more. The chain uses TRBV5-1 and TRBJ1-1; D remains unclear. The V and J ends lost 4 bases and 1 base respectively, with 14 bases between them. CDR3 length equals 15 residues. CDR1 and CDR2 from the germline V gene are SGHRS and YFSETQ. In DNA form, the CDR3 reads TGCGCCAGCAGCCGACTGGAGAATTCGAACACTGAAGCTTTCTTT. The encoded protein is CASSRLENSNTEAFF.

The chain joins TRBV5-6 to TRBJ2-3, with TRBD1 as a possible D gene (7 bases). The V end lost 6 bases, the J end lost 2 bases, and 13 bases lay between the germline ends. The germline gives CDR1 SGHDT, CDR2 YYEEEE. The CDR3 consists of 14 residues. CDR3 sequence: CASTPGGHTDTQYF. CDR3 DNA sequence: TGTGCCAGCACCCCAGGGGGGCACACAGATACGCAGTATTTT.

This clonotype was counted many times. The chain has TRBV2 and TRBJ2-7; no definite D call. Germline V gene lookup returns CDR1 SNHLY and CDR2 FYNNEI. The CDR3 totals 11 residues. The ends were cut back, 6 bases at V and 3 bases at J, with 6 bases in the middle. The CDR3 reads CASRQFYEQYF. For the CDR3, the DNA is TGTGCCAGCAGGCAGTTCTACGAGCAGTACTTC.

This clonotype was found many times. J is TRBJ2-7 and V is TRBV29-1, with D possibly TRBD2 on 5 matching bases. The CDR3 runs to 12 residues. V was trimmed by 4 bases and J by 2 bases, leaving 9 bases between them. Germline V gene data show CDR1 as SQVTM and CDR2 as ANQGSEA. As DNA, the CDR3 is TGCAGCGTTGGGCGGGTAACCTACGAGCAGTACTTC. Translating gives CSVGRVTYEQYF.

This clonotype appeared many times. The chain carries TRBV12-3 or TRBV12-4 and TRBJ1-2; D uncertain. The CDR3 loop spans 13 amino acids. V lost 7 bases to trimming and J lost 4 bases, with 13 bases between them. CDR3 sequence (DNA): TGTGCCAGCACCCCAGGCGGGCCCTATGGCTACACCTTC. This encodes CASTPGGPYGYTF.

This chain connects TRBV10-3 to TRBJ2-7; 9 bases align to TRBD2. The CDR3 spans 15 residues. V trimming: 2 bases; J trimming: 4 bases; junction bases outside the gene matches: 6. Germline V gives CDR1 ENHRY, CDR2 SYGVKD. The CDR3 protein is CAISEPGGRGYEQYF. For the CDR3, the DNA is TGTGCCATCAGTGAGCCAGGCGGGAGGGGATACGAGCAGTACTTC.

This clonotype was observed a handful of times. The chain joins TRBV5-6 to TRBJ1-2; D might be TRBD1 (5 bases). The germline V and J ends were trimmed by 0 bases and 6 bases, with 9 bases remaining between them. The CDR3 totals 13 residues. Germline V gene data show CDR1 as SGHDT and CDR2 as YYEEEE. The CDR3 region is CASSLVRDHGYTF. CDR3 nucleotides: TGTGCCAGCAGCTTGGTCAGGGACCATGGCTACACCTTC.

This clonotype came up a few times. V is TRBV18 and J is TRBJ1-6; 10 nucleotides match TRBD1. V dropped 2 bases and J dropped 9; count of bases not matched to a gene: 7. Germline V gene data show CDR1 as KGHSH and CDR2 as LQKENI. The CDR3 is 16 amino acids. CDR3 residues: CASSPNTGQGSSPLHF. Here the CDR3 DNA reads TGTGCCAGCTCACCAAATACGGGACAGGGGAGTTCACCCCTCCACTTT.